These 30 T cell receptor beta chains were all obtained from the same sample, sequenced in a study of T cell responses to AZD1222 COVID-19 vaccine. Generated by immunoSEQ multiplex PCR, the TCRdb table keeps only in-frame clones and is missing some. The profile shows over 120,000 clones, approximately 92% of them singletons. The specimen comprised peripheral blood, sampled on day 0 of AZD1222 vaccination. These TCRs come from an adult in good health.

The chain carries TRBV10-3 and TRBJ2-7; D not certain. CDR1 and CDR2 from the germline V gene are ENHRY and SYGVKD. This CDR3 is built from 17 residues. V was shortened by 3 bases and J by 3 bases, with 21 bases between the two germline ends. For the CDR3, the DNA is TGTGCCATCAGTGACCGAGGTTTGCAGTTAAGAGACTACGAGCAGTACTTC. As protein: CAISDRGLQLRDYEQYF.

This rearrangement joins TRBV2 to TRBJ1-6; the match to TRBD1 covers 12 bases. V shed 7 bases, J shed 9 bases, and the junction held 4 bases outside the gene matches. CDR1 SNHLY and CDR2 FYNNEI come from the germline V gene. There are 14 residues in the CDR3. As DNA, the CDR3 is TGTGCCAGCACGGGACAGGGGGCAAGTTCACCCCTCCACTTT. This encodes CASTGQGASSPLHF.

The chain employs TRBV30 and TRBJ1-5; 11 bases agree with TRBD1. J was trimmed by 7 bases and V by 7 bases; bases with no gene match: 15. This CDR3 comprises 16 residues. Germline CDR1 reads GTSNPN; CDR2 reads SVGIG (reference sequence). The CDR3 coding sequence is TGTGCCTTCTCGCGAGGAGCTGGACAGGGGGCCCAGCCCCAGCATTTT. As protein: CAFSRGAGQGAQPQHF.

Comments on this clone: Other nucleotide sequences from this sample produce the same CDR3. The gene calls are TRBV12-3 or TRBV12-4 and TRBJ1-1; the D is unclear. Trimming took off 3 bases at V and 6 bases at J, with 5 bases between the two ends. The CDR3 sequence is 11 residues long. CDR3 sequence reads: CASSFSAEAFF. Here the CDR3 DNA reads TGTGCCAGCAGTTTCAGCGCTGAAGCTTTCTTT.

The chain links TRBV24-1 to TRBJ2-5; D not resolved. The CDR3 contains 14 residues. The germline V gene has CDR1 KGHDR and CDR2 SFDVKD. V was cut by 5 bases and J by 5 bases, with 14 bases left in between. CDR3 in amino acids: CATSAPDAGETQYF. As DNA, the CDR3 is TGTGCCACCAGTGCCCCGGATGCTGGGGAGACCCAGTACTTC.

J is TRBJ1-5 and V is TRBV5-4; D remains unclear. The CDR3 is 12 amino acids. CDR1 and CDR2 from the germline V gene are SGHNT and YYREEE (reference sequence). The V and J ends lost 0 bases and 6 bases respectively, with 4 bases between them. CDR3 in DNA: TGTGCCAGCAGCTTGGAGGGTCAGCCCCAGCATTTT. This encodes CASSLEGQPQHF.

The chain recombines TRBV4-1 with TRBJ1-1; tentative D call: TRBD1 (6 bases). Trimming left V 6 bases short and J 4 bases short, with 9 bases between. The CDR3 spans 12 residues. Germline CDR1 is MGHRA and CDR2 is YSYEKL. The CDR3 is CASRGQTTEAFF. The CDR3 nucleotides read TGCGCCAGCAGAGGACAGACCACTGAAGCTTTCTTT.

The genes are TRBV27 and TRBJ2-2, with a tentative D call TRBD2 (6 bases). Germline loops: CDR1 MNHEY, CDR2 SMNVEV (reference sequence). V shed 4 bases and J shed 6 bases, with 18 bases lying between them. The CDR3 sequence is 16 residues long. The CDR3 bases are TGTGCCAGCAGTTCCCCGCCCGGGCGGAGGGCCGGGGAGCTGTTTTTT. Translated: CASSSPPGRRAGELFF.

The sample holds one count of this clone. This chain uses TRBV28 with TRBJ1-2; D gene ambiguous. The V and J ends lost 4 bases and 5 bases respectively, with 11 bases between them. The CDR3 is 13 amino acids. Germline values: CDR1 MDHEN, CDR2 SYDVKM. The CDR3 protein is CASSSPFGYGYTF. The CDR3 DNA is TGTGCCAGCAGTTCGCCCTTTGGTTATGGCTACACCTTC.

The chain links TRBV2 to TRBJ1-4, with TRBD1 matching over 10 bases. CDR3 length equals 13 residues. In germline, CDR1 is SNHLY, CDR2 FYNNEI. Unmatched junction bases numbered 7, after V lost 10 bases and J lost 8 bases. CDR3 protein: CATSRTGGEKLFF. In DNA form, the CDR3 reads TGTGCCACGTCGAGGACAGGGGGAGAAAAACTGTTTTTT. The full variable domain, completed using reference TRBV2 and TRBJ1-4, is EPEVTQTPSHQVTQMGQEVILRCVPISNHLYFYWYRQILGQKVEFLVSFYNNEISEKSEIFDDQFSVERPDGSNFTLKIRSTKLEDSAMYFCATSRTGGEKLFFGSGTQLSVL.

V usage is TRBV6-5 and J usage is TRBJ2-5, with TRBD2 identical over 7 bases. With V trimmed by 7 bases and J by 5 bases, 7 bases remained unmatched. This CDR3 contains 13 residues. Germline values: CDR1 MNHEY, CDR2 SVGAGI. The CDR3 is CASKRSGVETQYF. The CDR3 nucleotides read TGTGCCAGCAAACGGAGCGGGGTTGAGACCCAGTACTTC.

The chain recombines TRBV13 with TRBJ2-7, with TRBD2 as a possible D gene (5 bases). The CDR3 totals 14 residues. CDR1 is PRHDT, CDR2 FYEKMQ, per germline (reference sequence). V lost 4 bases and J lost 9, with 19 bases in between. CDR3 protein: CASSSHIEGEGQYF. CDR3 DNA: TGTGCCAGCAGCTCGCATATCGAGGGCGAGGGGCAGTACTTC.

This rearrangement joins TRBV3-1 (or the pseudogene TRBV3-2) to TRBJ1-2; TRBD1 aligns across 7 bases. J gave up 8 bases and V 4 bases, and 7 bases lay outside the gene matches. Germline-derived CDR1 and CDR2 are LGHDT and YNNKEL (reference sequence). This CDR3 region has 13 residues. CDR3 sequence: CASSRATGKGYTF. CDR3 nucleotides: TGTGCCAGCAGCCGAGCGACAGGGAAAGGCTACACCTTC.

For the CDR3, the DNA is TGTGCCAGCAGCTTAGCTCTGGGCCAGAGGGGTTATGGCTACACCTTC. Amino acid sequence: CASSLALGQRGYGYTF. The J gene is TRBJ1-2, the V gene TRBV7-9, with D possibly matching TRBD1 (5 bases). CDR1 and CDR2 (germline): SEHNR, FQNEAQ (reference sequence). Deletions cut 0 bases from V and 5 bases from J, with 16 bases between. CDR3 length: 16 residues.

Only a few counts were recorded for this clone. This chain connects TRBV6-7 to TRBJ1-3; 8 bases fit TRBD1. TRBV6-7 is an ORF, and what it does is uncertain. With 4 bases clipped from V and 2 bases from J, the junction kept 10 bases outside the gene matches. The CDR3 totals 17 residues. In DNA form, the CDR3 reads TGTGCCAGCAGTTCGGCAGGGGGCTGGTCTGCTGGAAACACCATATATTTT. Protein product: CASSSAGGWSAGNTIYF.

The rearrangement uses TRBV6-4 and TRBJ1-2, with D maybe TRBD1 (6 bases). The ends were cut back, 6 bases at V and 5 bases at J, with 7 bases in the middle. The CDR3 covers 11 residues. Germline CDR1 reads MRHNA; CDR2 reads SNTAGT. CDR3 sequence: CASSQGYGYTF. The CDR3 coding sequence is TGTGCCAGCAGCCAGGGGTATGGCTACACCTTC.

This sequence joins TRBV29-1 and TRBJ1-6, with D possibly TRBD1 on 5 matching bases. The germline gives CDR1 SQVTM, CDR2 ANQGSEA. Trimming left V 2 bases short and J 6 bases short, with 11 bases between. This CDR3 comprises 14 residues. Here the CDR3 DNA reads TGCAGCGTTGAATCGGGGGTGGGTAATTCACCCCTCCACTTT. Protein: CSVESGVGNSPLHF.

The rearrangement links TRBV19 to TRBJ1-3; maybe TRBD1 (6 bases). The V end was cut by 8 bases, the J end by 0 bases, with 11 bases between. The CDR3 has 14 amino acids. Germline V gene sequence: CDR1 LNHDA, CDR2 SQIVND (reference sequence). The DNA for the CDR3 is TGTGCCAGTGGACAGCCGAGCTCTGGAAACACCATATATTTT. It specifies CASGQPSSGNTIYF.

This rearrangement joins TRBV6-5 to TRBJ1-1; unclear D gene. In germline, CDR1 is MNHEY, CDR2 SVGAGI. CDR3 length equals 14 residues. V shed 2 bases and J shed 1 base, with 8 bases lying between them. The CDR3, as DNA: TGTGCCAGCAGTTACGGCATGGAGAACACTGAAGCTTTCTTT. Translation gives CASSYGMENTEAFF.

V gene TRBV10-3 combines with J gene TRBJ1-2; TRBD1 matches 7 bases. CDR1 ENHRY and CDR2 SYGVKD come from the germline V gene. With V trimmed by 10 bases and J by 5 bases, 7 bases remained unmatched. This CDR3 has 12 residues. CDR3 nucleotides: TGTGCCAGCAAGGGGGCGGTTTATGGCTACACCTTC. This codes for CASKGAVYGYTF.

The chain recombines TRBV2 with TRBJ2-1; 9 bases match TRBD2. The germline gives CDR1 SNHLY, CDR2 FYNNEI. This CDR3 contains 11 residues. The V gene end was trimmed by 7 bases and the J gene end by 15 bases; junction bases not matched to a gene: 7. The CDR3 loop is CASNTGLALFF. DNA of the CDR3: TGTGCCAGCAATACGGGACTAGCTTTGTTCTTC.

V is TRBV10-2 and J is TRBJ2-2, with unresolved D. V shed 5 bases and J shed 3 bases, with 4 bases lying between them. The CDR3 consists of 12 residues. The germline V gene has CDR1 WSHSY and CDR2 SAAADI. The CDR3: CASSRYTGELFF. CDR3 coding DNA: TGCGCCAGCAGTCGATACACCGGGGAGCTGTTTTTT.

V gene TRBV24-1 combines with J gene TRBJ1-2; D ambiguous. Trimming took 10 bases from V and 2 from J, leaving 10 bases between them. Germline CDR1 and CDR2: KGHDR and SFDVKD. The CDR3 is 12 amino acids. Here the CDR3 reads CATRYDNYGYTF. CDR3 coding DNA: TGTGCCACGAGGTATGACAACTATGGCTACACCTTC.

CDR3 sequence (DNA): TGTGCCAGTAGTATAGAGGGGACGAGCTCTGGAAACACCATATATTTT. Protein: CASSIEGTSSGNTIYF. This chain links TRBV19 with TRBJ1-3; weak D call: TRBD1 (5 bases). Trimming cost V 0 bases and J 0 bases, with 9 bases left between them. The germline V gene has CDR1 LNHDA and CDR2 SQIVND (reference sequence). The length of the CDR3 is 16 residues. Full variable domain (remainder filled in from reference TRBV19 and TRBJ1-3): DGGITQSPKYLFRKEGQNVTLSCEQNLNHDAMYWYRQDPGQGLRLIYYSQIVNDFQKGDIAEGYSVSREKKESFPLTVTSAQKNPTAFYLCASSIEGTSSGNTIYFGEGSWLTVV.

This chain joins TRBV5-8 and TRBJ2-7, with 9 bases lining up with TRBD1. The CDR3 sequence is 16 residues long. CDR1 SGHTS and CDR2 YDEGEE come from the germline V gene. The V segment lost 4 bases and the J segment 0 bases; nucleotides outside the gene matches: 8. The DNA for the CDR3 is TGTGCCAGCAGCATTGCCCGGACAGGGGTCTCCTACGAGCAGTACTTC. Translated: CASSIARTGVSYEQYF. Based on the CDR3 plus reference TRBV5-8 and TRBJ2-7, the full variable domain is EAGVTQSPTHLIKTRGQQATLRCSPISGHTSVYWYQQALGLGLQFLLWYDEGEERNRGNFPPRFSGRQFPNYSSELNVNALELEDSALYLCASSIARTGVSYEQYFGPGTRLTVT.

The V gene is TRBV4-2, the J gene TRBJ2-7; the D is unclear. Trimming stripped 0 bases from V and 3 bases from J, with 6 bases between. In germline, CDR1 is LGHNA, CDR2 YNFKEQ. This CDR3 region has 13 residues. The CDR3 sequence is CASSQDVVYEQYF. CDR3 DNA sequence: TGTGCCAGCAGCCAAGATGTCGTCTACGAGCAGTACTTC.

The chain couples TRBV6-6 to TRBJ1-2, with a tentative D call TRBD1 (5 bases). Trimming stripped 0 bases from V and 7 bases from J, with 9 bases between. The CDR3 sequence is 13 residues long. CDR1 MNHNY and CDR2 SVGAGI come from the germline V gene (reference sequence). CDR3 coding DNA: TGTGCCAGCAGTTACTCGTCGGGGGTTGGCTACACCTTC. It translates to CASSYSSGVGYTF.

The chain uses TRBV27 and TRBJ1-2; 10 bases match TRBD1. The CDR3 spans 16 residues. Germline V gene data show CDR1 as MNHEY and CDR2 as SMNVEV (reference sequence). V lost 5 bases, J lost 7 bases, and 13 bases stayed unmatched. The DNA of the CDR3 is TGTGCCAGCAGTCTCATCGGGACAGGGGTGGCAGGTGGCTACACCTTC. It is translated as CASSLIGTGVAGGYTF.

The chain is built from TRBV19 and TRBJ2-5, with 13 bases aligning to TRBD2. V lost 10 bases, J lost 5 bases, and 7 bases stayed unmatched. The CDR3 totals 14 residues. The germline CDR1 and CDR2 sequences are LNHDA and SQIVND (reference sequence). Written as DNA, the CDR3 is TGTGCCACAGGACTAGCGGGGGTGGGGGAGACCCAGTACTTC. Translation gives CATGLAGVGETQYF.

The rearrangement uses TRBV2 and TRBJ1-1, with D perhaps TRBD1 (5 bases). Germline lookup yields CDR1 SNHLY and CDR2 FYNNEI. The CDR3 runs to 13 residues. The V and J ends lost 4 bases and 1 base respectively, with 7 bases between them. The CDR3 coding sequence is TGTGCCAGCAGTGGGGGACCGAACACTGAAGCTTTCTTT. As protein: CASSGGPNTEAFF.